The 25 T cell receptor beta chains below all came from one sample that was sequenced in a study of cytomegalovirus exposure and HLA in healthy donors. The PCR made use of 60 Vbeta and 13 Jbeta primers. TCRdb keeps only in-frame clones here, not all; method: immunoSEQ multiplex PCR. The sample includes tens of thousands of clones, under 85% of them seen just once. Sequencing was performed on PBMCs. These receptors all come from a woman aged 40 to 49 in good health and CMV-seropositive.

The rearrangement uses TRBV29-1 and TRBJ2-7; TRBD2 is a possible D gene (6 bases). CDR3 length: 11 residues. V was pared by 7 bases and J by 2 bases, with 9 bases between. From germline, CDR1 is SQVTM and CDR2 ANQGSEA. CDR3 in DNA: TGCAGCGGGGGGGTGACCTACGAGCAGTACTTC. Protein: CSGGVTYEQYF.

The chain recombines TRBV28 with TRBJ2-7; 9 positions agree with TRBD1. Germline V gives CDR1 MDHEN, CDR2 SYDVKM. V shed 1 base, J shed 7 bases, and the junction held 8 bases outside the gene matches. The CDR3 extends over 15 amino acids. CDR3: CASSLSGTGSHEQYF. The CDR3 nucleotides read TGTGCCAGCAGTTTATCTGGGACAGGGTCCCATGAGCAGTACTTC. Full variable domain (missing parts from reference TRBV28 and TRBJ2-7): DVKVTQSSRYLVKRTGEKVFLECVQDMDHENMFWYRQDPGLGLRLIYFSYDVKMKEKGDIPEGYSVSREKKERFSLILESASTNQTSMYLCASSLSGTGSHEQYFGPGTRLTVT.

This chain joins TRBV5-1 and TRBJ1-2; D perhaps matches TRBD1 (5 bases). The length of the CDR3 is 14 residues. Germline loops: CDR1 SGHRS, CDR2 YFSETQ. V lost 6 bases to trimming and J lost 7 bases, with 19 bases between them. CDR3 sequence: CASTLTQGFGGYTF. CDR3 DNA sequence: TGCGCCAGCACCCTAACGCAGGGTTTCGGTGGCTACACCTTC.

The CDR3 region has the DNA TGCGCCAGCAGCCATCGTACCGGTACGTCGGGGGGCTACACCTTC. This codes for CASSHRTGTSGGYTF. The rearrangement joins TRBV4-3 to TRBJ1-2; D gene ambiguous. V was trimmed by 3 bases and J by 8 bases, leaving 19 bases between them. Looked up from germline, CDR1 is LGHNA and CDR2 is YSLEER. This CDR3 comprises 15 residues.

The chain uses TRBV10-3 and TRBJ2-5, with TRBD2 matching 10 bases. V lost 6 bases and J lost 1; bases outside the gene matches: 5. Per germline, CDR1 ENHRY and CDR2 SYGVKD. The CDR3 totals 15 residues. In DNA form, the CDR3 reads TGTGCCATCAGAAAGGTAGCGGGGGGCCAAGAGACCCAGTACTTC. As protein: CAIRKVAGGQETQYF.

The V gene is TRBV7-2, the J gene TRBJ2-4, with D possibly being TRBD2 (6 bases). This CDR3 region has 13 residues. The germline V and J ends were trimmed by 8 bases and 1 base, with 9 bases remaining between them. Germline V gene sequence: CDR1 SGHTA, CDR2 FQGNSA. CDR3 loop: CASGGGAKNIQYF. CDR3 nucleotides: TGTGCCAGCGGTGGGGGGGCCAAAAACATTCAGTACTTC.

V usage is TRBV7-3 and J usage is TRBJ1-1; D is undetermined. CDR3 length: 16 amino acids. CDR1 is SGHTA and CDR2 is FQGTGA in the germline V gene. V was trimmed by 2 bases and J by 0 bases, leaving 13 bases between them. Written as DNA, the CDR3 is TGTGCCAGCAGCTTATCTTCTTCTGGCCTGAACACTGAAGCTTTCTTT. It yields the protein CASSLSSSGLNTEAFF.

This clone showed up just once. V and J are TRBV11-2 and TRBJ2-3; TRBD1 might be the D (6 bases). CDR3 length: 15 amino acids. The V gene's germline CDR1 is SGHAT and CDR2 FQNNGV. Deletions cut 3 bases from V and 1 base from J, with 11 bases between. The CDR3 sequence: CASSFAQGGTDTQYF. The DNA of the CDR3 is TGTGCCAGCAGCTTTGCACAGGGAGGCACAGATACGCAGTATTTT.

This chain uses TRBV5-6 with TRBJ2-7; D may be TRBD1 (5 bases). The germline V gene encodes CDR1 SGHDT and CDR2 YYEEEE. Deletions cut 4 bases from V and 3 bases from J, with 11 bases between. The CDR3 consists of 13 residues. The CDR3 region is CASSTGASYEQYF. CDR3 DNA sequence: TGTGCCAGCAGCACTGGGGCGAGCTACGAGCAGTACTTC.

The CDR3 is CASNLPGDSSTDTQYF. DNA of the CDR3: TGTGCCAGCAACCTTCCGGGGGATTCAAGCACAGATACGCAGTATTTT. This chain joins TRBV2 and TRBJ2-3, with D perhaps TRBD2 (6 bases). The CDR3 covers 16 residues. The germline V gene has CDR1 SNHLY and CDR2 FYNNEI. V lost 7 bases, J lost 0 bases, and 17 bases lay in between.

The CDR3, as DNA: TGTGCCAGCAGCTACACTAGCGGAAGGAACACCGGGGAGCTGTTTTTT. Protein: CASSYTSGRNTGELFF. This rearrangement joins TRBV7-2 to TRBJ2-2, with 8 bases lining up with TRBD2. Germline CDR1 is SGHTA and CDR2 is FQGNSA. This CDR3 comprises 16 residues. After removal of 4 bases from V and 1 base from J, the junction contained 5 bases not matched to a gene.

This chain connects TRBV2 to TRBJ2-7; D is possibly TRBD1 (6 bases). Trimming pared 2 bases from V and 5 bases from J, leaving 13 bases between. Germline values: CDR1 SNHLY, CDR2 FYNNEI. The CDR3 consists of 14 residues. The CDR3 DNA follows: TGTGCCAGCAGTGAATGGGCAGGGGACCACGAGCAGTACTTC. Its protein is CASSEWAGDHEQYF.

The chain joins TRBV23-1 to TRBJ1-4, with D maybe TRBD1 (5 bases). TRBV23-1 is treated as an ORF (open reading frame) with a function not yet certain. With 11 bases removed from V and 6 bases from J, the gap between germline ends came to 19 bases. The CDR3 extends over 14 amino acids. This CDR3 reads CAQWYRGGDEKLFF. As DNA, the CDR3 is TGCGCCCAGTGGTATCGGGGAGGGGATGAAAAACTGTTTTTT.

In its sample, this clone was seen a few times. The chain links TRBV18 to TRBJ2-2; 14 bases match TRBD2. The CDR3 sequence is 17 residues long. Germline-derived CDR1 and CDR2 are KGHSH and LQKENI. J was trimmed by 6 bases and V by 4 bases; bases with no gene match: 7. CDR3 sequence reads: CASSLGLAGALSGELFF. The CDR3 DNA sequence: TGTGCCAGCTCACTGGGACTAGCGGGGGCCCTTTCCGGGGAGCTGTTTTTT.

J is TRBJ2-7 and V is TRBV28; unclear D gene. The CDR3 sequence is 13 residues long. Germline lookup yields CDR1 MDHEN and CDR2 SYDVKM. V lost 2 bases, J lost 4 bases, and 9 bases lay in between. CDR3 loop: CASSLPLLYEQYF. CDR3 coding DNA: TGTGCCAGCAGTTTACCCCTTTTGTACGAGCAGTACTTC.

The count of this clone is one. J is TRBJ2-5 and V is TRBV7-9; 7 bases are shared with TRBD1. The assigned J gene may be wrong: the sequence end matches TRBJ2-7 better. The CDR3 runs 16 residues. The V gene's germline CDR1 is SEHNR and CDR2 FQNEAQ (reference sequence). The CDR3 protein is CASSVGTALSSYEQYF. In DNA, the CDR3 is TGTGCCAGCAGCGTCGGGACAGCCCTCAGCTCCTACGAGCAGTACTTC.

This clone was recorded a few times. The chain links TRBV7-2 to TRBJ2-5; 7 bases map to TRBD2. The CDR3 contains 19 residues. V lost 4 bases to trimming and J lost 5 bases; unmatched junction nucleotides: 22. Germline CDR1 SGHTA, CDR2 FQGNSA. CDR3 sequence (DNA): TGTGCCAGCAGCTCTCCAGGCGGGACGGGGGGACTTCCTGGGGAGACCCAGTACTTC. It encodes CASSSPGGTGGLPGETQYF.

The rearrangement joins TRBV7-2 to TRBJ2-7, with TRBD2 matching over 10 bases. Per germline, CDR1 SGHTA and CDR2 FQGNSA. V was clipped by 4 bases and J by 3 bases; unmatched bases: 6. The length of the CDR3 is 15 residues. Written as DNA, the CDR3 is TGTGCCAGCAGCTGGCTAGCGGGGGATAACTACGAGCAGTACTTC. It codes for CASSWLAGDNYEQYF. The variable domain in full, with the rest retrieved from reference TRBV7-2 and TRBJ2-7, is GAGVSQSPSNKVTEKGKDVELRCDPISGHTALYWYRQSLGQGLEFLIYFQGNSAPDKSGLPSDRFSAERTGGSVSTLTIQRTQQEDSAVYLCASSWLAGDNYEQYFGPGTRLTVT.

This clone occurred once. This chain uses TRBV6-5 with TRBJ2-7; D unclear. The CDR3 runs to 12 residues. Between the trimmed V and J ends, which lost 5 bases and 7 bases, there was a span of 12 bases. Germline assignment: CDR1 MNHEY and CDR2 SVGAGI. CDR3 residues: CASSEWFGEQYF. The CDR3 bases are TGTGCCAGCAGTGAGTGGTTCGGGGAGCAGTACTTC.

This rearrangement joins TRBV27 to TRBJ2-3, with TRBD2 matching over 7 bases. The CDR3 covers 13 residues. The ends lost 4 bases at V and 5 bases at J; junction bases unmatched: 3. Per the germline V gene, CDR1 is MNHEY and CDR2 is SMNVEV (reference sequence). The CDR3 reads CASSSTSEDTQYF. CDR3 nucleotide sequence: TGTGCCAGCAGTTCTACTAGCGAAGATACGCAGTATTTT.

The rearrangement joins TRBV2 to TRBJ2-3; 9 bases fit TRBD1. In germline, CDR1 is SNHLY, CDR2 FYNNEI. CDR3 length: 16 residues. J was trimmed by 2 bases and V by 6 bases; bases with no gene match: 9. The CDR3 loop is CASSPPGQGNTDTQYF. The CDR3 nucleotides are TGTGCCAGCAGCCCCCCGGGACAGGGTAACACAGATACGCAGTATTTT. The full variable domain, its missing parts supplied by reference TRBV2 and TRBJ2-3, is EPEVTQTPSHQVTQMGQEVILRCVPISNHLYFYWYRQILGQKVEFLVSFYNNEISEKSEIFDDQFSVERPDGSNFTLKIRSTKLEDSAMYFCASSPPGQGNTDTQYFGPGTRLTVL.

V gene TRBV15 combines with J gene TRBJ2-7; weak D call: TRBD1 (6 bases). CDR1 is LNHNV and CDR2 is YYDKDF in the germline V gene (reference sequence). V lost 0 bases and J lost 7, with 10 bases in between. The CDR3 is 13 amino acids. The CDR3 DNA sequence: TGTGCCACCAGCAGAGAAGTAAGGGGGGAGCAGTACTTC. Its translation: CATSREVRGEQYF.

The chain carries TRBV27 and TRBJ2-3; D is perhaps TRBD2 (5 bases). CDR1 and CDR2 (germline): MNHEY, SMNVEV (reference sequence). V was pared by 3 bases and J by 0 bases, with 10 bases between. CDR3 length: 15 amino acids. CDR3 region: CASSFRGWSTDTQYF. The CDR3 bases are TGTGCCAGCAGTTTTAGAGGGTGGAGCACAGATACGCAGTATTTT.

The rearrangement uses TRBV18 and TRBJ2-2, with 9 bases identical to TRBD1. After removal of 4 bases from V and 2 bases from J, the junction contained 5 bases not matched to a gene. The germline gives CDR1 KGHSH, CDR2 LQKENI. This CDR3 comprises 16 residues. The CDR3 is CASSLPGQGNTGELFF. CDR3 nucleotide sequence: TGTGCCAGCTCACTCCCGGGACAGGGTAACACCGGGGAGCTGTTTTTT.

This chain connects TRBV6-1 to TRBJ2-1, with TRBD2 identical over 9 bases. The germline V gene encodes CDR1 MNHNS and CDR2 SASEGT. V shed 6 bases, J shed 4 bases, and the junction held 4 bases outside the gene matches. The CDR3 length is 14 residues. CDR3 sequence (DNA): TGTGCCAGCAGGGCAGCGGGGGGTTACAATGAGCAGTTCTTC. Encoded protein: CASRAAGGYNEQFF.